The clone carrying this T cell receptor beta chain turned up a few times. Its cognate antigen is unknown. cDNA synthesis used the whole RNA isolate, giving expressed TCRB sequences. Clones were read by immunoSEQ multiplex PCR, and TCRdb kept only the in-frame ones, dropping some. Among about 390,000 clones listed, over 9% were seen once. The sample comes from a study of beta chain features in type 1 diabetes. The study, taken as a whole, reports: Diminished insertions and augmented deletions at VDJ junctions characterized type 1 diabetes patients. Within each of all four CD4+ subsets, Type 1 diabetes patients had TCRB CDR3s that were moderately but significantly shorter. It was not settled here whether HLA type affects TCRB rearrangement.

Purity of each sorted population was above 98%. The sequence was obtained from a man younger than 40 with type 1 diabetes. The sample taken for sequencing was central memory CD4+ T cells from blood.

The CDR3 DNA is TGTGCCAGCAGTTATGGAAGTTCAGATGGGGATGGCTACACCTTC. Protein sequence: CASSYGSSDGDGYTF. This chain links TRBV6-5 with TRBJ1-2; D is unclear. The germline V gene encodes CDR1 MNHEY and CDR2 SVGAGI. The CDR3 is 15 residues long. With 3 bases removed from V and 6 bases from J, the gap between germline ends came to 17 bases.